This T cell receptor (beta chain) was identified during a study of T cell responses to AZD1222 COVID-19 vaccine. The assay was immunoSEQ multiplex PCR, and TCRdb's table has in-frame clones only and misses some. The sample contains more than 150,000 clones, about 91% of which appear only once. V dropped 5 bases and J dropped 7; count of bases not matched to a gene: 4. CDR3 length: 12 residues. Germline V lookup: CDR1 SGHVS, CDR2 FQNEAQ. Sequenced material: peripheral blood, taken 28 days after the second AZD1222 dose. The V and J genes are TRBV7-8 and TRBJ1-2; TRBD1 agrees at 7 bases. This TCR was sampled from an adult who received the AZD1222 COVID-19 vaccine. CDR3 sequence (DNA): TGTGCCAGCAGCGGGACAGTTCCTGGCTACACCTTC. The encoded protein is CASSGTVPGYTF. The full variable domain, its missing parts supplied by reference TRBV7-8 and TRBJ1-2, is GAGVSQSPRYKVAKRGQDVALRCDPISGHVSLFWYQQALGQGPEFLTYFQNEAQLDKSGLPSDRFFAERPEGSVSTLKIQRTQQEDSAVYLCASSGTVPGYTFGSGTRLTVV.